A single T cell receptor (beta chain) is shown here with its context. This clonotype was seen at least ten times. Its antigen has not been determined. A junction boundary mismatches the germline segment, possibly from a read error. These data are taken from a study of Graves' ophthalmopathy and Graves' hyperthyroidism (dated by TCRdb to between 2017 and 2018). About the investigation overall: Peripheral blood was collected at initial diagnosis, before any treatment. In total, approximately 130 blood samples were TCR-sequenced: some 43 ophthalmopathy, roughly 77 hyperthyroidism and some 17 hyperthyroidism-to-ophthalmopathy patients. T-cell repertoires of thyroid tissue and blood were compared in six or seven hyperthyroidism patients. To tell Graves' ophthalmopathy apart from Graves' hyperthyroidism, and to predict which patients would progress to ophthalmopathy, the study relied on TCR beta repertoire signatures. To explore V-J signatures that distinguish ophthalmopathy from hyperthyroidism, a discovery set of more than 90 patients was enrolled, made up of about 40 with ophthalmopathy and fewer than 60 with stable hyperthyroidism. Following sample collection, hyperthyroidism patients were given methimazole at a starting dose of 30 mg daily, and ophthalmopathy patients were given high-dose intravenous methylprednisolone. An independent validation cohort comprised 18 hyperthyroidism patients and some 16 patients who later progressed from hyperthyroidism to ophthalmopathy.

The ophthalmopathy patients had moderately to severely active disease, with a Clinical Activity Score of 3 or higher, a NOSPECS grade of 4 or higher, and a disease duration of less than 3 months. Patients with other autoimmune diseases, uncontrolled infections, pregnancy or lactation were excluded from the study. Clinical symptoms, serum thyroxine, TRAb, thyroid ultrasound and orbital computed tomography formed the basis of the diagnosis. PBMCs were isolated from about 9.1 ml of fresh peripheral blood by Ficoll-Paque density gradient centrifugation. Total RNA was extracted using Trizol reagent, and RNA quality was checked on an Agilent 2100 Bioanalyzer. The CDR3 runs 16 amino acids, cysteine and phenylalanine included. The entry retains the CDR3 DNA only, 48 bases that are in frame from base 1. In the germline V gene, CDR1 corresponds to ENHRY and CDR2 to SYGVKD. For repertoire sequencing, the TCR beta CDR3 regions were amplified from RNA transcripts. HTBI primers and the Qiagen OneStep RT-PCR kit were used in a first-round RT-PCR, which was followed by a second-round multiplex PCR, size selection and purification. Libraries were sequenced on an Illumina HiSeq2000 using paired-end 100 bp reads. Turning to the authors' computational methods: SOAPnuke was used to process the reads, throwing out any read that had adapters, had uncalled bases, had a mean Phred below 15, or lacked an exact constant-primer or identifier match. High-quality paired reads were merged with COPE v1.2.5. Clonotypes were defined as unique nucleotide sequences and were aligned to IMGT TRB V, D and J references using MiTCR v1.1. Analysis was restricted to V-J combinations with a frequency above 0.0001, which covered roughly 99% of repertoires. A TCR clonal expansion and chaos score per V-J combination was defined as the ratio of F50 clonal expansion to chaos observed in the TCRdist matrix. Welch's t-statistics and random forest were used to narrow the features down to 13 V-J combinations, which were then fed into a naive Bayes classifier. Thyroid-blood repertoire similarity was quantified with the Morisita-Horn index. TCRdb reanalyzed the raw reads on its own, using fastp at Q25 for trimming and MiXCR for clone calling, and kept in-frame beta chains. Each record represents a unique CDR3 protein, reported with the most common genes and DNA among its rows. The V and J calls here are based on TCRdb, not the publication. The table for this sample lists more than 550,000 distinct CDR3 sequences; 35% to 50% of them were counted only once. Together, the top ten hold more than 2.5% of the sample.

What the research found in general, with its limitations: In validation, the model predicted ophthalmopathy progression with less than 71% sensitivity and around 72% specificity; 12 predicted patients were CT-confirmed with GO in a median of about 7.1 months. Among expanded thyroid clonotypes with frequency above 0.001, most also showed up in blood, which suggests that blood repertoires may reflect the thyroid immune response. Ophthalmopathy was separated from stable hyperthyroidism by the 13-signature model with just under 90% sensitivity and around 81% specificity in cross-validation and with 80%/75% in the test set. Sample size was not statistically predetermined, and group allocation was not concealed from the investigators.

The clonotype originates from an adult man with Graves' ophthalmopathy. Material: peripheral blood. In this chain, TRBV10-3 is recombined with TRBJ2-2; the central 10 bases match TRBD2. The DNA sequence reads TGTGCCAGCAGTACCGGACTAGCGGCGAACACCGGGGAGCTGTTTTTT. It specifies CASSTGLAANTGELFF.